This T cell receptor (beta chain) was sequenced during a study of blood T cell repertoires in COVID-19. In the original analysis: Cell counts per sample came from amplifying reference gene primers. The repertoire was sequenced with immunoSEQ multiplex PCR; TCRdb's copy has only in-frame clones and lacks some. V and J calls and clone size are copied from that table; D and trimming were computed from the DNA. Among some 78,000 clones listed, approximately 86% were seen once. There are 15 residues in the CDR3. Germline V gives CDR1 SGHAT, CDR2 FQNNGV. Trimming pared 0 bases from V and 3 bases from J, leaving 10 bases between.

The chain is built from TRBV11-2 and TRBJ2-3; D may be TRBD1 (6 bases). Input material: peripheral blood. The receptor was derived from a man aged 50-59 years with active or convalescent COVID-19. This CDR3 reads CASSLDSGATDTQYF. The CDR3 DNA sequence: TGTGCCAGCAGCTTAGATTCAGGGGCAACAGATACGCAGTATTTT. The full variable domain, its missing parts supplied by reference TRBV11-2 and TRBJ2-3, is EAGVAQSPRYKIIEKRQSVAFWCNPISGHATLYWYQQILGQGPKLLIQFQNNGVVDDSQLPKDRFSAERLKGVDSTLKIQPAKLEDSAVYLCASSLDSGATDTQYFGPGTRLTVL.